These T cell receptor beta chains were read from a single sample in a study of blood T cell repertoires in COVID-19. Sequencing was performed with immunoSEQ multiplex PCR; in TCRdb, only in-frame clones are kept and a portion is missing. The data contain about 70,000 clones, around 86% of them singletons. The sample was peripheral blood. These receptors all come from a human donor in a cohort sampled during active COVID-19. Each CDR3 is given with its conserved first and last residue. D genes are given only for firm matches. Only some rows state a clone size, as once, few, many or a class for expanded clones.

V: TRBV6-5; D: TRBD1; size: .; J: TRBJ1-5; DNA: TGTGCCAGCAGTCTACAGGGGAGTGATCAGCCCCAGCATTTT; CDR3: CASSLQGSDQPQHF
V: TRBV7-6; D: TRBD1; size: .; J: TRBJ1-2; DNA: TGTGCCAGCAGCCGGGACAGGGTGGATGGCTACACCTTC; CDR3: CASSRDRVDGYTF
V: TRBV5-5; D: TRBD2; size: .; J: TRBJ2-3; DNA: TGTGCCAGCAGCCCGAAACTAGCGGGGGGCCCTAGCACAGATACGCAGTATTTT; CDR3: CASSPKLAGGPSTDTQYF
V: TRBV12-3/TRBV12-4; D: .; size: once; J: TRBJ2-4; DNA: TGTGCCAGCAGTTTCGGGGGAAAAAACATTCAGTACTTC; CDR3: CASSFGGKNIQYF
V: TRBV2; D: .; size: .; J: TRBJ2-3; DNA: TGTGCCAGCAGAGACCGGGACATCACAGATACGCAGTATTTT; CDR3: CASRDRDITDTQYF
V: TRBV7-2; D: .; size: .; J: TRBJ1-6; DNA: TGTGCCAGCACCCCGATGAGCTCCTATAATTCACCCCTCCACTTT; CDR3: CASTPMSSYNSPLHF
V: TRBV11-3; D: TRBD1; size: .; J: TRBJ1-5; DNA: TGTGCCAGCAGCTTAAGTTCTGAGACAGGGGTCCAGCCCCAGCATTTT; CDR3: CASSLSSETGVQPQHF
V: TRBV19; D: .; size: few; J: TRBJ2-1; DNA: TGTGCCAGTAGTAGGGGCAGGGGACCCAACAATGAGCAGTTCTTC; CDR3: CASSRGRGPNNEQFF
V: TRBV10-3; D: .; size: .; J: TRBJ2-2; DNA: TGTGCCATCAATCCGGGGATAGCCACCGGGGAGCTGTTTTTT; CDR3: CAINPGIATGELFF
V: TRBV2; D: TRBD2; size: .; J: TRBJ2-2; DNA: TGTGCCAGCAGGAGCGGGGAGCGGGGGGAGCTGTTTTTT; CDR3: CASRSGERGELFF
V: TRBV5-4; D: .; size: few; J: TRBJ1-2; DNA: TGTGCCAGCAGCTTGGACGGACAGACCTCTATGGCTAACACCTTC; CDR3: CASSLDGQTSMANTF
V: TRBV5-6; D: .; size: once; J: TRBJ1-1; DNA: TGTGCCAGCAGCTTGGTGCGACTGACGAACACTGAAGCTTTCTTT; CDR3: CASSLVRLTNTEAFF
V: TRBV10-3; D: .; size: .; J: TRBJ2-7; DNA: TGTGCCATCAGTGAGGGTCAGTGGGGCAGTCATCAGGAGCAGTACTTC; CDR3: CAISEGQWGSHQEQYF
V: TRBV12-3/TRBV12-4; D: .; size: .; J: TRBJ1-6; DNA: TGTGCCACCGCGAGGGATCCCGCCTCACCCCTCCACTTT; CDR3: CATARDPASPLHF
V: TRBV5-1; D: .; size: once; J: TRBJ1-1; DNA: TGCGCCAGCAGCTTGGACGGCGGCGGTAGAGCTGAAGCTTTCTTT; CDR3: CASSLDGGGRAEAFF
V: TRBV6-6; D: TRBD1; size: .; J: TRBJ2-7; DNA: TGTGCCAGCAGGTTGGGACAGGATATTGTTTACGAGCAGTACTTC; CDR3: CASRLGQDIVYEQYF
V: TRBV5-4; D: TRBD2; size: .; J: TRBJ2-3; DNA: TGTGCCAGCAGCTCCCTAGCGGGGGCCCGGGGGGATACGCAGTATTTT; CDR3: CASSSLAGARGDTQYF